This record looks at one TCR beta chain sequence and its context. The CDR3 totals 14 residues. The germline V gene has CDR1 GTSNPN and CDR2 SVGIG (reference sequence). Trimming took 3 bases from V and 4 from J; bases not matched to a gene: 5. Using unique molecular identifiers, the investigators prepared the TCRbeta library. One entry per CDR3 protein, called by TCRdb with MiXCR from the PCR reads. The table shows about 640,000 distinct CDR3 sequences, with about 15% occurring only once. The data originate from a study of T-cell reconstitution after alpha-beta-depleted transplantation in children. The receptor was derived from a human donor who donated a stem cell graft to a child with acute myeloid leukemia. Sequencing was performed on PBMCs from the stem cell graft donor, taken from the stem cell graft. The rearrangement links TRBV30 to TRBJ1-3, with TRBD1 matching 8 bases. The CDR3 bases are TGTGCCTGGAGCAGGACAGGGAGGGGAAACACCATATATTTT. It is translated as CAWSRTGRGNTIYF. Full variable domain (remainder filled in from reference TRBV30 and TRBJ1-3): SQTIHQWPATLVQPVGSPLSLECTVEGTSNPNLYWYRQAAGRGLQLLFYSVGIGQISSEVPQNLSASRPQDRQFILSSKKLLLSDSGFYLCAWSRTGRGNTIYFGEGSWLTVV.